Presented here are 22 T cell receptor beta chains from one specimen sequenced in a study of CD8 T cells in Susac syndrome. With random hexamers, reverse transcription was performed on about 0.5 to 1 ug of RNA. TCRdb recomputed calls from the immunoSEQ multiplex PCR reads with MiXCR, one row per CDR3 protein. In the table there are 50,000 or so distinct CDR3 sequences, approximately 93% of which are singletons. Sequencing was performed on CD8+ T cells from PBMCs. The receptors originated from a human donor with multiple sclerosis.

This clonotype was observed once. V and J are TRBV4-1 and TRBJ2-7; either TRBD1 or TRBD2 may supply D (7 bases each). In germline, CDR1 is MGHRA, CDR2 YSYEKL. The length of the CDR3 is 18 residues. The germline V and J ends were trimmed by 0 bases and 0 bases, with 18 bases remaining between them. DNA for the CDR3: TGCGCCAGCAGCCAAGATCGAGGGTCAGGGGGGGACTCCTACGAGCAGTACTTC. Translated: CASSQDRGSGGDSYEQYF.

CDR3 sequence: CASSERLIMGETQYF. Written as DNA, the CDR3 is TGTGCCAGCAGCGAACGCCTAATAATGGGAGAGACCCAGTACTTC. The V call is TRBV25-1, the J call TRBJ2-5, with D unresolved. The germline gives CDR1 MGHDK, CDR2 SYGVNS. This CDR3 region has 15 residues. The V end lost 6 bases, the J end lost 4 bases, and 18 bases lay between the germline ends.

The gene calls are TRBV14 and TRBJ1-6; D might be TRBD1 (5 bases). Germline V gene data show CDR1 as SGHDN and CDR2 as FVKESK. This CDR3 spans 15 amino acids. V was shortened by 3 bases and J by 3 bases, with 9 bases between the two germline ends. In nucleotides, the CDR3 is TGTGCCAGCAGCCAGGGACGGATCTATAATTCACCCCTCCACTTT. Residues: CASSQGRIYNSPLHF.

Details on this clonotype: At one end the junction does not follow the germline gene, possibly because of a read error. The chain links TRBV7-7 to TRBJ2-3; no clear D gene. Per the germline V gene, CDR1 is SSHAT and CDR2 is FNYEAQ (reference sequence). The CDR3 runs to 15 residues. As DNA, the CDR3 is TGTGCTAGCAGCTTGGGCAGGAGTCGTGCAGATACGCAGTATTTT. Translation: CASSLGRSRADTQYF.

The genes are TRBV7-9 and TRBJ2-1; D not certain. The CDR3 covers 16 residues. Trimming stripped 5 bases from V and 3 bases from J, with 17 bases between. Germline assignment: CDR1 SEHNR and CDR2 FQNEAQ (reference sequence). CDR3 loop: CASSPRTGQDYNEQFF. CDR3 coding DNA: TGTGCCAGCAGCCCTAGGACGGGCCAAGACTACAATGAGCAGTTCTTC.

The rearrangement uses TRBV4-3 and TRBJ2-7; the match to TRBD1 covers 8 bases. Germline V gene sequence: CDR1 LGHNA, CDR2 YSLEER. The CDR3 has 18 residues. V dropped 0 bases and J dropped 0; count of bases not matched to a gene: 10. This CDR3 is CASSQDPPGQESSYEQYF. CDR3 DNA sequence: TGCGCCAGCAGCCAAGACCCGCCGGGACAGGAAAGCTCCTACGAGCAGTACTTC.

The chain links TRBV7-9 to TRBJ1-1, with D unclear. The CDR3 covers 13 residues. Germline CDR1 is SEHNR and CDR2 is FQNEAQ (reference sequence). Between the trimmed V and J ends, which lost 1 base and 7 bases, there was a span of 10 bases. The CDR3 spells CASSLDSGVEAFF. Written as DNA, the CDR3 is TGTGCCAGCAGCTTAGATTCCGGGGTTGAAGCTTTCTTT.

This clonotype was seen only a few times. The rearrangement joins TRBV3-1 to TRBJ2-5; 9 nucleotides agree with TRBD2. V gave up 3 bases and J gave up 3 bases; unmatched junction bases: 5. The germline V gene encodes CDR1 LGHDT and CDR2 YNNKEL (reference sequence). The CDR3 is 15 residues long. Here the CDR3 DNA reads TGTGCCAGCAGCCATGGCGCGGGGGGGAAAGAGACCCAGTACTTC. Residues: CASSHGAGGKETQYF.

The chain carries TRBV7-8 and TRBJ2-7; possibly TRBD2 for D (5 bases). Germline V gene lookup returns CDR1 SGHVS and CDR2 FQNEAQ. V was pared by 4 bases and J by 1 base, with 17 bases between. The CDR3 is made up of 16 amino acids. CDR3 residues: CASSSPGIATSYEQYF. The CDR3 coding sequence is TGTGCCAGCAGCTCACCCGGGATCGCCACATCCTACGAGCAGTACTTC.

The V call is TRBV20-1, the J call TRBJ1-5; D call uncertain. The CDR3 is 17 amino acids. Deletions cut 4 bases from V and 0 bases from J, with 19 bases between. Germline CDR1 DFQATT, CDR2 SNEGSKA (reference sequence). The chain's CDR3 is CSAKATRTPYSNQPQHF. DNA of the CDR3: TGCAGTGCTAAGGCGACGAGGACCCCTTATAGCAATCAGCCCCAGCATTTT.

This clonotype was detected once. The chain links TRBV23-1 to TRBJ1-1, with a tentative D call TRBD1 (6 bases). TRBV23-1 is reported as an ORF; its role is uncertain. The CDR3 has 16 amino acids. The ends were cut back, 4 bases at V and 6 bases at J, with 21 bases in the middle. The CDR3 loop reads CASSLLSPPGDAEAFF. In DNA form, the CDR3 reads TGCGCCAGCAGTCTCCTCAGCCCTCCAGGGGACGCTGAAGCTTTCTTT.

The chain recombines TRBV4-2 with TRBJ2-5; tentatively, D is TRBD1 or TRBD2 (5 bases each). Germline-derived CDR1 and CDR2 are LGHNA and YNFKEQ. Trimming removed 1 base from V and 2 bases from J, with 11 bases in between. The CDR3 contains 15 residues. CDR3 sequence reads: CASSQGEGPQETQYF. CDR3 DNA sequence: TGTGCCAGCAGCCAAGGCGAGGGGCCACAAGAGACCCAGTACTTC.

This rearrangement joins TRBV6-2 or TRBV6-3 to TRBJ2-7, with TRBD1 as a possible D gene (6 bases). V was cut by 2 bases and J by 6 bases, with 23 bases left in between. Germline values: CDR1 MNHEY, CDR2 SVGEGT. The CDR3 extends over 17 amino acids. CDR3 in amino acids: CASSYHPQTGVGGEQYF. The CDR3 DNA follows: TGTGCCAGCAGTTACCACCCCCAGACAGGCGTCGGTGGCGAGCAGTACTTC.

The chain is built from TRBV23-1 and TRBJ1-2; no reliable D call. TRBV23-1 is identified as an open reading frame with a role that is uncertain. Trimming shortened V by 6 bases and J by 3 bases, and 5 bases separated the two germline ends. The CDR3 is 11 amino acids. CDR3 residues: CASSQDYGYTF. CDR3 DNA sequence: TGCGCCAGCAGCCAGGACTATGGCTACACCTTC.

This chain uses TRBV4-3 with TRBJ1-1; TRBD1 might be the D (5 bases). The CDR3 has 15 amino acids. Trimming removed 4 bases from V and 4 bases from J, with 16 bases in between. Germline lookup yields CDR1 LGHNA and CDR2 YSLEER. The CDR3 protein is CASSPSSRGGTEAFF. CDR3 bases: TGCGCCAGCAGCCCGTCTTCGCGCGGGGGCACTGAAGCTTTCTTT.

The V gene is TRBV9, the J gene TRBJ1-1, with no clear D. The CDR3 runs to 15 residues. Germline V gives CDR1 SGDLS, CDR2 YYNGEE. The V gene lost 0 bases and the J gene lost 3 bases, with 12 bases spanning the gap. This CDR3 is CASSVERLGDTEAFF. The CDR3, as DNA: TGTGCCAGCAGCGTAGAAAGGTTGGGAGACACTGAAGCTTTCTTT.

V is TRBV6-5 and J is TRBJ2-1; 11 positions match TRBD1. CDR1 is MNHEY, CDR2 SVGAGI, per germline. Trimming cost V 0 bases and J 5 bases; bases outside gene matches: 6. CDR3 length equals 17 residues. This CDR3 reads CASSYSAGQGGNNEQFF. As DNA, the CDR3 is TGTGCCAGCAGTTACTCCGCGGGACAGGGGGGAAACAATGAGCAGTTCTTC.

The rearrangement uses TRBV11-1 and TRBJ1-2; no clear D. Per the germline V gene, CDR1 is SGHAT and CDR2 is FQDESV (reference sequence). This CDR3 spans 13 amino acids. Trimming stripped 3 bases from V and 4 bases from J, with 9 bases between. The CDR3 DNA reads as TGTGCCAGCAGCTTCGGCAGCCTCTATGGCTACACCTTC. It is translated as CASSFGSLYGYTF.

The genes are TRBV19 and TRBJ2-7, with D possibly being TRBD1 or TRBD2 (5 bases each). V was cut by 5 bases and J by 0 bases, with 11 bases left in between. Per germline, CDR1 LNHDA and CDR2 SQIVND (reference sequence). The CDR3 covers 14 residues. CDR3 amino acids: CASSVGPNSYEQYF. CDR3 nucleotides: TGTGCCAGTAGTGTGGGACCCAACTCCTACGAGCAGTACTTC. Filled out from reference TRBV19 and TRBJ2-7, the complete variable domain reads DGGITQSPKYLFRKEGQNVTLSCEQNLNHDAMYWYRQDPGQGLRLIYYSQIVNDFQKGDIAEGYSVSREKKESFPLTVTSAQKNPTAFYLCASSVGPNSYEQYFGPGTRLTVT.

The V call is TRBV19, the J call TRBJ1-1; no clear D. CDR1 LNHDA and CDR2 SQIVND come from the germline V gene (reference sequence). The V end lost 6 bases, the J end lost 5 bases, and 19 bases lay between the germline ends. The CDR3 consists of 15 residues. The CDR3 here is CASSTDSFKGTEAFF. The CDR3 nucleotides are TGTGCCAGTAGCACCGACTCCTTCAAAGGAACTGAAGCTTTCTTT. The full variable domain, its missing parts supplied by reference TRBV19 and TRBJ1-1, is DGGITQSPKYLFRKEGQNVTLSCEQNLNHDAMYWYRQDPGQGLRLIYYSQIVNDFQKGDIAEGYSVSREKKESFPLTVTSAQKNPTAFYLCASSTDSFKGTEAFFGQGTRLTVV.

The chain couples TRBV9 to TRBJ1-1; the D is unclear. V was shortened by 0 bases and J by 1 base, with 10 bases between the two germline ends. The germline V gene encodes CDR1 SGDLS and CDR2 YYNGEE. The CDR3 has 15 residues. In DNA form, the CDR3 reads TGTGCCAGCAGCGTAGCGGCAGGTGGGAACACTGAAGCTTTCTTT. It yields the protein CASSVAAGGNTEAFF.

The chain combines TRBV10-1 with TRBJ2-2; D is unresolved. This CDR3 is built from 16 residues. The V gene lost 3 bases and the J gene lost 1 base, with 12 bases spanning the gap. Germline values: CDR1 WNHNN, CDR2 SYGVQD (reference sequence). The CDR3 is CASSEGNLMNTGELFF. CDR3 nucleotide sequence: TGCGCCAGCAGTGAAGGGAACCTTATGAACACCGGGGAGCTGTTTTTT.